This T cell receptor beta chain was retrieved from a study of T cell responses to AZD1222 COVID-19 vaccine. Germline CDR1 and CDR2: SGDLS and YYNGEE. V was trimmed by 3 bases and J by 5 bases, leaving 9 bases between them. The CDR3 totals 13 residues. Assay used: immunoSEQ multiplex PCR; TCRdb lists only in-frame clones, some missing. In the table there are about 140,000 clones, approximately 84% of which are singletons. The receptor was derived from an adult in good health. The chain couples TRBV9 to TRBJ2-1; D may be TRBD1 or TRBD2 (5 bases each). The sample in question was peripheral blood, obtained on day 0 of AZD1222 vaccination. CDR3 bases: TGTGCCAGCAGCGAGGGACCAGACAATGAGCAGTTCTTC. It is translated as CASSEGPDNEQFF.